A selection of T cell receptor beta chains follows, all from one sample in a study of PD-1 blockade in classical Hodgkin lymphoma. This table comes from immunoSEQ multiplex PCR, and its TCRdb copy is limited to in-frame clones, with some not included. Of roughly 50,000 clones listed, 90% were seen once; the top ten hold about 15%. The material was peripheral blood mononuclear cells (PBMCs), obtained before the fourth cycle of nivolumab. The receptors stem from a human donor with classical Hodgkin lymphoma. The CDR3 runs from the conserved cysteine through the conserved F or W. The D gene is left open where the match is weak. Some rows have no size entry. The others give once, few or many, or a class for an expanded clone.

D | J | size | V | CDR3 | DNA
TRBD1 | TRBJ1-5 | NA | TRBV6-6 | CASSSFDRDNQPQHF | TGTGCCAGCAGTTCCTTCGACAGGGACAATCAGCCCCAGCATTTT
TRBD2 | TRBJ2-7 | NA | TRBV28 | CASKLAGASYEQYF | TGTGCCAGCAAACTAGCGGGAGCCTCCTACGAGCAGTACTTC
NA | TRBJ2-1 | once | TRBV19 | CASARSRNNEQFF | TGTGCCAGCGCCCGTAGCCGGAACAATGAGCAGTTCTTC
NA | TRBJ2-7 | NA | TRBV6-1 | CASIGWGYEQYF | TGTGCCAGCATTGGTTGGGGTTACGAGCAGTACTTC
NA | TRBJ1-1 | NA | TRBV6-5 | CASRPVISEAFF | TGTGCCAGCAGACCTGTCATCAGTGAAGCTTTCTTT
NA | TRBJ2-1 | NA | TRBV2 | CASSAGHSSYNEQFF | TGTGCCAGCAGTGCGGGACACAGCTCCTACAATGAGCAGTTCTTC
NA | TRBJ1-5 | NA | TRBV28 | CASSLKGAHNQPQHF | TGTGCCAGCAGTTTGAAAGGGGCCCACAATCAGCCCCAGCATTTT
NA | TRBJ1-4 | NA | TRBV9 | CASSRSVGATNEKLFF | TGTGCCAGCAGTCGTAGCGTGGGCGCAACTAATGAAAAACTGTTTTTT
TRBD1 | TRBJ1-5 | NA | TRBV5-4 | CASSVYRDRNQPQHF | TGTGCCAGCAGCGTCTACCGGGACAGGAATCAGCCCCAGCATTTT
NA | TRBJ2-3 | NA | TRBV12-5 | CASGLLVADTQYF | TGTGCTAGTGGTTTGTTAGTGGCAGATACGCAGTATTTT
NA | TRBJ2-1 | once | TRBV7-8 | CASSFERVHPYNEQFF | TGTGCCAGCAGCTTCGAGCGGGTCCACCCCTACAATGAGCAGTTCTTC
NA | TRBJ1-4 | NA | TRBV6-5 | CASSTGKVNEKLFF | TGTGCCAGCAGCACAGGGAAAGTTAATGAAAAACTGTTTTTT
NA | TRBJ2-7 | NA | TRBV19 | CASSGRGAFWTNYEQYF | TGTGCCAGTAGTGGCAGGGGGGCGTTTTGGACTAACTACGAGCAGTACTTC
TRBD2 | TRBJ2-7 | NA | TRBV28 | CASSFRSSGIYEQYF | TGTGCCAGCAGTTTTCGGTCTAGCGGGATTTACGAGCAGTACTTC
TRBD2 | TRBJ2-7 | NA | TRBV4-1 | CASSQVASGSYEQYF | TGCGCCAGCAGCCAAGTGGCCAGCGGGAGTTACGAGCAGTACTTC
TRBD1 | TRBJ2-4 | NA | TRBV4-1 | CASSQDRSVGRMGQGNIQYF | TGCGCCAGCAGCCAAGATAGATCAGTCGGCCGGATGGGACAGGGGAACATTCAGTACTTC
TRBD2 | TRBJ2-3 | NA | TRBV7-8 | CASSPLGTSGATQYF | TGTGCCAGCAGCCCCTTGGGGACTAGCGGGGCTACGCAGTATTTT
TRBD1 | TRBJ1-1 | NA | TRBV18 | CASSPGTAGLVGEAFF | TGTGCCAGCTCACCGGGGACAGCAGGCTTGGTCGGTGAAGCTTTCTTT
NA | TRBJ2-7 | NA | TRBV10-3 | CAIISFGDEQYF | TGTGCCATCATATCCTTTGGGGACGAGCAGTACTTC
NA | TRBJ2-7 | NA | TRBV19 | CASSDGGQSYEQYF | TGTGCCAGTAGCGACGGGGGACAGTCCTACGAGCAGTACTTC
NA | TRBJ2-7 | NA | TRBV25-1 | CASSDLVGGYEQYF | TGTGCCAGCAGTGACCTGGTAGGGGGTTACGAGCAGTACTTC
NA | TRBJ2-5 | NA | TRBV29-1 | CSVESGGEFWQETQYF | TGCAGCGTTGAATCCGGTGGGGAGTTTTGGCAAGAGACCCAGTACTTC
TRBD2 | TRBJ2-3 | NA | TRBV28 | CASSLASGKDTQYF | TGTGCCAGCAGTTTGGCTAGCGGGAAAGATACGCAGTATTTT
NA | TRBJ1-1 | NA | TRBV6-1 | CASSVKAMNTEAFF | TGTGCCAGCAGTGTGAAGGCTATGAACACTGAAGCTTTCTTT
NA | TRBJ2-7 | NA | TRBV2 | CASMTPSEQYF | TGTGCCAGCATGACCCCCAGCGAGCAGTACTTC
TRBD1 | TRBJ1-5 | NA | TRBV28 | CASKPGQGNQPQHF | TGTGCCAGCAAGCCCGGACAGGGCAATCAGCCCCAGCATTTT